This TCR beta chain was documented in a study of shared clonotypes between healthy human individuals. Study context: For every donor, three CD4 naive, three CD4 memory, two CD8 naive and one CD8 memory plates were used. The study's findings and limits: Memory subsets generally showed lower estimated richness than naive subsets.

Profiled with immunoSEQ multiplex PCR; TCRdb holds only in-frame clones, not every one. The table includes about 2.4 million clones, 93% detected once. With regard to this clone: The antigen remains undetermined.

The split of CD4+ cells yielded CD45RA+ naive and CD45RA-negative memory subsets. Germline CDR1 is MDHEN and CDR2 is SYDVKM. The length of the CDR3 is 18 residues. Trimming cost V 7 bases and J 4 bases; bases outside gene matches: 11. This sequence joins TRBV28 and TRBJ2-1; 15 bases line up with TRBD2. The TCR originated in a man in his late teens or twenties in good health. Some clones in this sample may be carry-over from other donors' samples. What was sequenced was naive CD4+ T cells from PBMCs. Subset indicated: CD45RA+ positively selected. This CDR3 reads CASTLRGLAGGSYNEQFF. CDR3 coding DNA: TGTGCCAGCACCTTACGGGGACTAGCGGGAGGTTCTTACAATGAGCAGTTCTTC.